A single sample is the source of the 19 T cell receptor beta chains below, sequenced in a study of blood T cell repertoires in COVID-19. The protocol was immunoSEQ multiplex PCR, while the TCRdb copy is restricted to in-frame clones and leaves out a portion. The data show 220,000 or so clones, just over 85% seen once. Sequencing was performed on PBMCs or T cells enriched from blood (not recorded which). These receptors all stem from a woman aged 45-59 years with acute COVID-19.

The rearrangement uses TRBV5-8 and TRBJ2-2; TRBD2 matches 9 bases. This CDR3 has 16 amino acids. Germline V CDR1 and CDR2: SGHTS, YDEGEE. V shed 6 bases, J shed 4 bases, and the junction held 10 bases outside the gene matches. CDR3: CASNEIVGLATGELFF. CDR3 DNA: TGTGCCAGCAACGAAATAGTGGGACTAGCCACCGGGGAGCTGTTTTTT.

The rearrangement links TRBV2 to TRBJ1-6; 7 nucleotides align to TRBD1. The germline CDR1 and CDR2 sequences are SNHLY and FYNNEI. The CDR3 is made up of 14 amino acids. The junction had 8 bases not matched to a gene; V was cut back by 6 bases and J by 9 bases. The CDR3 sequence: CASRAGTDFSPLHF. Here the CDR3 DNA reads TGTGCCAGCAGGGCCGGGACAGATTTTTCACCCCTCCACTTT.

This chain uses TRBV6-5 with TRBJ2-1; maybe TRBD2 (6 bases). The V end lost 8 bases, the J end lost 4 bases, and 12 bases lay between the germline ends. The CDR3 extends over 13 amino acids. Germline V gene sequence: CDR1 MNHEY, CDR2 SVGAGI. The CDR3 is CASWGDGYNEQFF. In nucleotides, the CDR3 is TGTGCCAGCTGGGGGGACGGGTACAATGAGCAGTTCTTC.

This rearrangement joins TRBV7-3 to TRBJ2-1, with D maybe TRBD2 (6 bases). V lost 4 bases to trimming and J lost 12 bases, with 16 bases between them. CDR3 length: 13 residues. Germline lookup yields CDR1 SGHTA and CDR2 FQGTGA. The CDR3 region has the DNA TGTGCCAGCAGCTCCGCGGGGACCAGTTCGCAGTTCTTC. This gives the protein CASSSAGTSSQFF.

This sequence joins TRBV11-2 and TRBJ2-3; 7 nucleotides line up with TRBD1. V trimming: 3 bases; J trimming: 6 bases; junction bases outside the gene matches: 3. This CDR3 comprises 13 residues. The germline V gene has CDR1 SGHAT and CDR2 FQNNGV. CDR3 bases: TGTGCCAGCAGCTTGAAGGGGGCGGATACGCAGTATTTT. This translates into CASSLKGADTQYF.

This chain uses TRBV7-9 with TRBJ2-1, with a tentative D call TRBD1 (5 bases). This CDR3 has 13 amino acids. Trimming removed 1 base at V and 6 bases at J, with 7 bases between. The V gene's germline CDR1 is SEHNR and CDR2 FQNEAQ (reference sequence). CDR3 in DNA: TGTGCCAGCAGCTTAGGGGGCGGCAATGAGCAGTTCTTC. Translated: CASSLGGGNEQFF.

J is TRBJ1-2 and V is TRBV5-4; perhaps TRBD1 as D (6 bases). CDR3 length: 13 amino acids. CDR1 SGHNT and CDR2 YYREEE come from the germline V gene (reference sequence). The V end lost 5 bases, the J end lost 5 bases, and 13 bases lay between the germline ends. The CDR3 sequence: CASRETGGYGYTF. Written as DNA, the CDR3 is TGTGCCAGCAGAGAGACAGGAGGTTATGGCTACACCTTC.

DNA of the CDR3: TGTGCCAGCAGCCCCGTCCTAGCGGGGGCATACGAGCAGTACTTC. It specifies CASSPVLAGAYEQYF. V and J are TRBV25-1 and TRBJ2-7, with 10 bases fitting TRBD2. This CDR3 region has 15 residues. The trim removed 6 bases at V and 4 bases at J, leaving 9 bases unmatched. From germline, CDR1 is MGHDK and CDR2 SYGVNS.

The chain recombines TRBV3-1 (or the pseudogene TRBV3-2) with TRBJ1-1, with D possibly being TRBD1 (5 bases). The V gene lost 7 bases and the J gene lost 7 bases, with 10 bases spanning the gap. Germline lookup yields CDR1 LGHDT and CDR2 YNNKEL (reference sequence). The CDR3 has 11 amino acids. The CDR3 sequence is CASISGVEAFF. The CDR3 nucleotides are TGTGCCAGCATATCGGGGGTTGAAGCTTTCTTT.

The rearrangement joins TRBV27 to TRBJ1-4, with D maybe TRBD1 (6 bases). This CDR3 is built from 14 residues. Germline V gives CDR1 MNHEY, CDR2 SMNVEV (reference sequence). V was shortened by 2 bases and J by 7 bases, with 11 bases between the two germline ends. The CDR3 loop reads CASSLAAGAEKLFF. The CDR3, as DNA: TGTGCCAGCAGTTTAGCGGCAGGGGCTGAAAAACTGTTTTTT. The full variable domain, completed using reference TRBV27 and TRBJ1-4, is EAQVTQNPRYLITVTGKKLTVTCSQNMNHEYMSWYRQDPGLGLRQIYYSMNVEVTDKGDVPEGYKVSRKEKRNFPLILESPSPNQTSLYFCASSLAAGAEKLFFGSGTQLSVL.

This chain joins TRBV6-5 and TRBJ1-2, with 7 bases identical to TRBD1. CDR3 size: 11 residues. Trimming cost V 6 bases and J 8 bases; bases outside gene matches: 3. The V gene's germline CDR1 is MNHEY and CDR2 SVGAGI. Here the CDR3 DNA reads TGTGCCAGCAGCGGACAGGCAGGCTACACCTTC. Translated: CASSGQAGYTF.

The J gene is TRBJ1-5, the V gene TRBV24-1, with TRBD1 as a possible D gene (6 bases). V gave up 3 bases and J gave up 7 bases, with 12 bases separating them. CDR1 and CDR2 from the germline V gene are KGHDR and SFDVKD. The CDR3 sequence is 14 residues long. CDR3 in DNA: TGTGCCACCAGTGATACAGGGTCGGGGCAGCCCCAGCATTTT. This translates into CATSDTGSGQPQHF.

The chain has TRBV19 and TRBJ2-1; 12 nucleotides agree with TRBD2. CDR3 size: 17 residues. Germline V gene data show CDR1 as LNHDA and CDR2 as SQIVND (reference sequence). The junction had 9 bases not matched to a gene; V was cut back by 1 base and J by 8 bases. Here the CDR3 DNA reads TGTGCCAGTAGTATAGCGGCGACTAGCGGGAGTTTCGATGAGCAGTTCTTC. This codes for CASSIAATSGSFDEQFF.

This chain connects TRBV7-8 to TRBJ1-1; TRBD1 matches at 9 bases. The CDR3 consists of 15 residues. The trim removed 1 base at V and 2 bases at J, leaving 2 bases unmatched. Germline values: CDR1 SGHVS, CDR2 FQNEAQ. The CDR3 nucleotides read TGTGCCAGCAGCTTAGTGGACAGGGGAAACACTGAAGCTTTCTTT. Translating it yields CASSLVDRGNTEAFF.

CDR3 nucleotide sequence: TGTGCCAGCAGTTGGGGGGGGGCGGACGAGCAGTACTTC. This translates into CASSWGGADEQYF. The chain couples TRBV28 to TRBJ2-7; the D gene is possibly TRBD2 (7 bases). The CDR3 runs to 13 residues. In germline, CDR1 is MDHEN, CDR2 SYDVKM. Trimming cost V 4 bases and J 5 bases, with 12 bases left between them. Based on the CDR3 plus reference TRBV28 and TRBJ2-7, the full variable domain is DVKVTQSSRYLVKRTGEKVFLECVQDMDHENMFWYRQDPGLGLRLIYFSYDVKMKEKGDIPEGYSVSREKKERFSLILESASTNQTSMYLCASSWGGADEQYFGPGTRLTVT.

The J gene is TRBJ2-1, the V gene TRBV6-5, with TRBD1 matching 9 bases. V trimming: 6 bases; J trimming: 6 bases; junction bases outside the gene matches: 9. CDR3 length equals 15 residues. CDR1 and CDR2 (germline): MNHEY, SVGAGI. The CDR3 protein is CASRRGQGNRNEQFF. The DNA of the CDR3 is TGTGCCAGCAGAAGGGGACAGGGTAATCGCAATGAGCAGTTCTTC.

This chain links TRBV5-1 with TRBJ2-3; D is perhaps TRBD2 (5 bases). V lost 6 bases and J lost 6, with 17 bases in between. In germline, CDR1 is SGHRS, CDR2 YFSETQ. CDR3 length: 14 amino acids. This CDR3 reads CASNPQAGGDTQYF. Here the CDR3 DNA reads TGCGCCAGCAATCCTCAGGCAGGCGGGGATACGCAGTATTTT.

The chain is built from TRBV7-9 and TRBJ1-5; 9 positions match TRBD1. CDR1 is SEHNR, CDR2 FQNEAQ, per germline (reference sequence). V was pared by 4 bases and J by 7 bases, with 5 bases of the junction left unmatched. This CDR3 comprises 14 residues. CDR3 DNA sequence: TGTGCCAGCAGCTCTGACAGGGGGGGGCAGCCCCAGCATTTT. It specifies CASSSDRGGQPQHF.

The J gene is TRBJ2-3, the V gene TRBV9; TRBD2 matches at 7 bases. There are 17 residues in the CDR3. The V and J ends lost 3 bases and 3 bases, in that order; junction bases with no gene match: 13. From germline, CDR1 is SGDLS and CDR2 YYNGEE. CDR3 nucleotides: TGTGCCAGCAGCGGAGGAGTGGGGCAGGGAGGGACAGATACGCAGTATTTT. Protein product: CASSGGVGQGGTDTQYF. The variable domain in full, with the rest retrieved from reference TRBV9 and TRBJ2-3, is DSGVTQTPKHLITATGQRVTLRCSPRSGDLSVYWYQQSLDQGLQFLIQYYNGEERAKGNILERFSAQQFPDLHSELNLSSLELGDSALYFCASSGGVGQGGTDTQYFGPGTRLTVL.